The TCR beta chain described here comes from a study of blood T cell repertoires in COVID-19 (dated by TCRdb to 2020 to 2021). With regard to the full study: Samples covering the acute and convalescent phases of COVID-19 were provided by collaborators in the United States, Italy and Spain. The material from the prospective study consisted of cDNA or gDNA derived from T cells, B-cell-depleted T cells, or PBMCs. The dataset comprised deeply sampled blood TCRbeta repertoires from subjects exposed to, actively infected with, or recovered from COVID-19. The repertoires were released in a freely available public database meant as a resource for research on the immune response to SARS-CoV-2. Samples came from the ongoing ImmuneRACE study (first 160 participants) plus 1,254 subjects from 6 global collaborators. The sample metadata nearly always contained a de-identified subject ID, COVID-19 status, age in years and sex. Where available, HLA class I and class II types were taken from metadata supplied by the sample provider and were not determined by assay-based typing.

TCRbeta CDR3 regions were amplified from genomic DNA using the immunoSEQ Assay, a bias-controlled multiplex PCR. The original pipeline was this. The number of nucleated cells in each sample was estimated from the amplification of reference gene primers within the assay. Sequence reads were collapsed and filtered to measure the absolute abundance of every unique TCRbeta CDR3 rearrangement. For each sample, productive Simpson clonality was calculated as the square root of Simpson's diversity index across productive rearrangements. Imported from immuneACCESS, the table was reduced by TCRdb to in-frame sequences with V and J called. These copies leave out some clones; in studies compared against another copy, an unresolved V gene accounts for under half, and the cause of the remainder is not known. The V and J calls and clone size are taken from that table; D and trimming were inferred from the DNA. The sample table lists more than 45,000 clones, 82% of them with a count of one. About 20% of the sample is in the top ten clones.

Collaborating institutions collected whole blood in K2EDTA tubes following their own protocols. For TCRbeta analysis, collaborators shipped samples in one of three forms: frozen whole blood, isolated PBMCs, or DNA extracted from either of those sample types. Worth noting for this clone: The clone's antigen remains unknown. Per-nucleotide qualities are absent, and no much larger clonotype sits a single base away.

CDR1 is given as SGHTA and CDR2 as FQGTGA, both from the germline V gene. The trim is 5 bases for V and 3 bases for J, with a gap of 11 bases between the germline ends. Taken from cysteine to phenylalanine, the CDR3 has 13 residues. The retained sequence is limited to the CDR3, 39 bases, with the frame set at the first base. Findings and caveats that apply to the study as a whole: The amount of clinical and demographic metadata varied by source and participant and was provided uncurated.

Sequencing was performed on peripheral blood. The source of this sequence is a woman in her sixties or seventies with acute or convalescent COVID-19. The chain is made from TRBV7-3 and TRBJ2-7, with TRBD1 tentatively as D gene (6 bases match). The nucleotide sequence is given as TGTGCCAGCAGCCCAGGGGCCCACTACGAGCAGTACTTC. It translates to CASSPGAHYEQYF.